The T cell receptor beta chain under discussion was sequenced for a study of shared clonotypes between healthy human individuals. Remarks on this clone: Its antigen is unknown.

The V gene lost 0 bases and the J gene lost 1 base, with 9 bases spanning the gap. Germline V gene lookup returns CDR1 MGHRA and CDR2 YSYEKL. The CDR3 runs to 15 residues. The protocol was immunoSEQ multiplex PCR, while the TCRdb copy is restricted to in-frame clones and leaves out a portion. The sample yields just over 2,000,000 clones, 85% to 95% seen once. Study findings and constraints: Relative to memory subsets, naive subsets generally showed larger estimated richness. The naive CD4 repertoires of several donors were compared, and about 5% of clonotypes were shared. Relative to clonotypes present in all four donors, those not shared had lower generation probabilities. Depth of sequencing was expected to influence donor clonotype sharing.

Naive CD8 cells, CD45RO-negative and positively selected for CCR7, excluded terminally differentiated effector memory CD45RA+ cells. The receptor comes from a man in his late teens or twenties in good health. Material: naive CD8+ T cells sorted from blood. This chain connects TRBV4-1 to TRBJ1-1, with D hard to call. The CDR3 sequence is CASSQDTRANTEAFF. For the CDR3, the DNA is TGCGCCAGCAGCCAAGATACTAGGGCGAACACTGAAGCTTTCTTT.